These 8 T cell receptor beta chains share one sample of origin, sequenced in a study of T cells in Graves' hyperthyroidism and ophthalmopathy. Amplified regions were TCR beta CDR3 sequences from RNA transcripts. The HTBI set primed first-round TCR CDR3 RT-PCR. TCRdb processed the multiplex PCR reads anew with MiXCR; each CDR3 protein has one entry. The sample lists about 350,000 distinct CDR3 sequences; about a sixth were seen once. Sequencing used blood. These receptors originate from a middle-aged woman with Graves' ophthalmopathy.

This clonotype was observed many times. The CDR3 region is CASGYNSGANVLTF. The CDR3 DNA sequence: TGTGCCAGCGGTTATAACTCTGGGGCCAACGTCCTGACTTTC. This chain connects TRBV27 to TRBJ2-6; D is undetermined. Per the germline V gene, CDR1 is MNHEY and CDR2 is SMNVEV (reference sequence). The CDR3 loop spans 14 amino acids. Deletions cut 8 bases from V and 0 bases from J, with 8 bases between.

The sample holds many counts of this clonotype. V is TRBV28 and J is TRBJ2-5; D is perhaps TRBD2 (6 bases). The V gene lost 5 bases and the J gene lost 5 bases, with 21 bases spanning the gap. Per the germline V gene, CDR1 is MDHEN and CDR2 is SYDVKM. This CDR3 comprises 16 residues. The CDR3 here is CASSPRESLNEETQYF. The CDR3 nucleotides read TGTGCCAGCAGTCCCCGGGAGTCACTAAACGAGGAGACCCAGTACTTC. The full variable domain, rest sourced from reference TRBV28 and TRBJ2-5, is DVKVTQSSRYLVKRTGEKVFLECVQDMDHENMFWYRQDPGLGLRLIYFSYDVKMKEKGDIPEGYSVSREKKERFSLILESASTNQTSMYLCASSPRESLNEETQYFGPGTRLLVL.

This clonotype was observed at least ten times. This chain joins TRBV2 and TRBJ2-5, with 9 bases fitting TRBD2. The junction had 5 bases not matched to a gene; V was cut back by 2 bases and J by 4 bases. CDR1 is SNHLY, CDR2 FYNNEI, per germline. The CDR3 runs to 15 residues. CDR3 sequence: CASSESLSGGETQYF. The CDR3 nucleotides are TGTGCCAGCAGTGAAAGCCTTAGCGGGGGAGAGACCCAGTACTTC.

This clonotype came up a few times. J is TRBJ2-1 and V is TRBV5-6; possibly TRBD1 for D (5 bases). V was pared by 4 bases and J by 6 bases, with 11 bases between. CDR3 length: 13 amino acids. Germline assignment: CDR1 SGHDT and CDR2 YYEEEE. The chain's CDR3 is CASSPPGFNEQFF. The CDR3 DNA sequence: TGTGCCAGCAGCCCCCCAGGGTTCAATGAGCAGTTCTTC.

Notes on this clonotype: Just one base apart from a much larger clone, this may be a read error. The chain couples TRBV7-2 to TRBJ2-2; the match to TRBD2 covers 7 bases. Unmatched junction bases numbered 6, after V lost 5 bases and J lost 3 bases. The CDR3 is 15 amino acids. The germline V gene encodes CDR1 SGHTA and CDR2 FQGNSA. Here the CDR3 reads CASSQSGTYTGELFF. CDR3 in DNA: TGTGCCAGCAGCCAGAGCGGGACCTACACCGGGGAGCTGTTTTTT. Looking up the rest from reference TRBV7-2 and TRBJ2-2 gives the full variable domain: GAGVSQSPSNKVTEKGKDVELRCDPISGHTALYWYRQSLGQGLEFLIYFQGNSAPDKSGLPSDRFSAERTGGSVSTLTIQRTQQEDSAVYLCASSQSGTYTGELFFGEGSRLTVL.

This clonotype was observed at least ten times. This sequence joins TRBV19 and TRBJ1-1; D unresolved. The V gene's germline CDR1 is LNHDA and CDR2 SQIVND (reference sequence). The V end lost 5 bases, the J end lost 1 base, and 17 bases lay between the germline ends. This CDR3 is 16 amino acids long. The CDR3 sequence is CASSSRRSGRNTEAFF. CDR3 bases: TGTGCCAGTAGTTCGCGGCGGTCGGGCAGGAACACTGAAGCTTTCTTT.

The table lists this clonotype with many counts. The chain recombines TRBV27 with TRBJ1-1; D is ambiguous. Trimming took off 6 bases at V and 3 bases at J, with 20 bases between the two ends. From germline, CDR1 is MNHEY and CDR2 SMNVEV (reference sequence). The length of the CDR3 is 16 residues. CDR3 loop: CASRKRSRPSDTEAFF. CDR3 bases: TGTGCCAGCAGAAAAAGGAGCCGACCGTCGGACACTGAAGCTTTCTTT.

This clonotype came up many times. The genes are TRBV12-3 or TRBV12-4 and TRBJ2-5; TRBD1 matches 7 bases. The CDR3 totals 13 residues. The V gene end was trimmed by 6 bases and the J gene end by 3 bases; junction bases not matched to a gene: 4. CDR3 sequence reads: CASRGQLEETQYF. For the CDR3, the DNA is TGTGCCAGCAGGGGACAGCTTGAAGAGACCCAGTACTTC.